Listed below are T cell receptor beta chains from one sample, sequenced in a study of T cells in Graves' hyperthyroidism and ophthalmopathy. TCRdb reanalysed the multiplex PCR reads using MiXCR and keeps one entry per CDR3 protein. Seen here are roughly 170,000 distinct CDR3 sequences, over 15% observed once, and the top ten hold roughly 29%. Sample: blood. All receptors derive from a woman in her fifties or sixties with Graves' hyperthyroidism. Both conserved end residues are part of each CDR3. The D gene is left open where the match is weak. The size of a clone is reported for some rows only, either as once, few or many, or as a class for expanded clones.

V gene	J gene	clone size	D gene	CDR3 DNA	CDR3 protein
TRBV27	TRBJ1-2	many	.	TGTGCCAGCAGCCAGGGAGCCGGCTACACCTTC	CASSQGAGYTF
TRBV9	TRBJ2-1	many	.	TGTGCCAGCAGCGTAGGATTGGCGGTAAATGAGCAGTTCTTC	CASSVGLAVNEQFF
TRBV7-2	TRBJ2-2	many	TRBD1	TGTGCCAGCAGCTTACTCGGGACAGGAGGGAACACCGGGGAGCTGTTTTTT	CASSLLGTGGNTGELFF
TRBV11-2	TRBJ2-7	many	.	TGTGCCAGCTCGCCGGGACCCCTTTACGAGCAGTACTTC	CASSPGPLYEQYF
TRBV27	TRBJ2-1	many	.	TGTGCCAGCAGTCCCCCTAGCGTTTACGAGCAGTTCTTC	CASSPPSVYEQFF
TRBV7-9	TRBJ2-4	many	TRBD2	TGTGCCAGCAGCTTAGTAGCGGGGGTTGCCAAAAACATTCAGTACTTC	CASSLVAGVAKNIQYF
TRBV7-2	TRBJ1-4	many	.	TGTGCCAGCAGCTTTGCAGGTGGCGAAAAACTGTTTTTT	CASSFAGGEKLFF
TRBV7-9	TRBJ1-1	many	.	TGTGCCAGCAGCGTGCTAGGAGGCACTGAAGCTTTCTTT	CASSVLGGTEAFF
TRBV27	TRBJ1-2	many	TRBD1	TGTGCCAGCAGTTCGGGACAGAACTATGGCTACACCTTC	CASSSGQNYGYTF
TRBV7-3	TRBJ2-7	once	TRBD2	TGTGCCAGCAGCTTAAGCGCGGGGGACTCCCACGAGCAGTACTTC	CASSLSAGDSHEQYF
TRBV28	TRBJ1-2	many	TRBD1	TGTGCCAGCATAACAGGGGGCTATGGCTACACCTTC	CASITGGYGYTF
TRBV28	TRBJ2-5	.	.	TGTGCCAGCAGTAGGACGGGGGAGACCCAGTACTTC	CASSRTGETQYF
TRBV5-1	TRBJ2-3	.	TRBD2	TGCGCCAGCAGCTTGTTAGCGGGAGGGCCCGCAGATACGCAGTATTTT	CASSLLAGGPADTQYF
TRBV28	TRBJ1-3	many	.	TGTGCCAGCAGTCCGGGGGCCTCTGGAAACACCATATATTTT	CASSPGASGNTIYF
TRBV20-1	TRBJ2-7	many	TRBD1	TGCAGTGCGCCGACAGGGGATAGCTCCTACGAGCAGTACTTC	CSAPTGDSSYEQYF
TRBV12-3/TRBV12-4	TRBJ1-5	many	TRBD1	TGTGCCAGCAGTAAGACAGGGAGCAATCAGCCCCAGCATTTT	CASSKTGSNQPQHF
TRBV7-3	TRBJ2-7	.	.	TGTGCCAGCAGCTTATTCGAAGGGGAAGCCTACGAGCACTCCTTC	CASSLFEGEAYEHSF
TRBV2	TRBJ2-1	many	.	TGTGCCAGCTATGGCGGGGACTCCTACAATGAGCAGTTCTTC	CASYGGDSYNEQFF
TRBV19	TRBJ2-1	many	.	TGTGCCAGTACCCTCGGGGGTCTCGGGACCTCTGAGCAGTTCTTC	CASTLGGLGTSEQFF
TRBV18	TRBJ1-2	many	.	TGTGCCAGCTCACCCGAGGGCAACTATGGCTACACCTTC	CASSPEGNYGYTF
TRBV2	TRBJ1-5	many	.	TGTGCCAGCAGAAGGGGAGGGGCAAATCCAATAATCAGCAATCAGCCCCAGCATTTT	CASRRGGANPIISNQPQHF
TRBV19	TRBJ1-1	many	.	TGTGCCAGTAGTATAACCGGGGTAACTGAAGCTTTCTTT	CASSITGVTEAFF
TRBV19	TRBJ1-5	few	TRBD1	TGTGCCAGTAGTACTGACAGGGGCAATCAGCCCCAGCATTTT	CASSTDRGNQPQHF
TRBV6-1	TRBJ1-1	many	.	TGTGCCAGCAGTGTAACGGGGGCTGGCACTGAAGCTTTCTTT	CASSVTGAGTEAFF
TRBV7-9	TRBJ2-3	.	.	TGTGCCAGCATTAAAACCGGGGTAGAGGTGGGGCAGTATTTT	CASIKTGVEVGQYF
TRBV20-1	TRBJ2-5	many	.	TGCAGTGCTAGGATAGGCAGGGACGCACCCCAGTACTTC	CSARIGRDAPQYF
TRBV7-8	TRBJ2-3	.	.	TGTGCCAGCAGCTCCCGGCTTGGGCGGACCACAGATACGCAGTATTTT	CASSSRLGRTTDTQYF
TRBV27	TRBJ2-7	many	.	TGTGCCAGCAGTTTAAAGGTACACACCTACGAGCAGTACTTC	CASSLKVHTYEQYF
TRBV12-3/TRBV12-4	TRBJ1-4	many	.	TGTGCCAGCAGTTTAGCGCTGCCAGGCGACGAAAAACTGTTTTTT	CASSLALPGDEKLFF
TRBV19	TRBJ2-7	.	TRBD1	TGTGCCAGTAGTGGCCGGGACAGAACCTACGAGCAGTACTTC	CASSGRDRTYEQYF
TRBV27	TRBJ1-3	many	TRBD1	TGTGCCAGCAGTTATCTCTCACCGGGACAGGGGACTGGAAACACCATATATTTT	CASSYLSPGQGTGNTIYF
TRBV20-1	TRBJ2-5	few	TRBD2	TGCAGTGCTAGGGCCGGGACTAGCGGGCAAGAGACCCAGTACTTC	CSARAGTSGQETQYF
TRBV7-9	TRBJ1-1	many	TRBD1	TGTGCCAGCAGCTTAGTTCAGACAGGGCTGAACACTGAAGCTTTCTTT	CASSLVQTGLNTEAFF
TRBV7-2	TRBJ1-2	many	.	TGTGCCAGCAGCCCCCCGGGCTATGGCTACACCTTC	CASSPPGYGYTF
TRBV27	TRBJ2-3	few	TRBD2	TGTGCCAGCGGAGGGACTAGCTACACAGATACGCAGTATTTT	CASGGTSYTDTQYF
TRBV6-2/TRBV6-3	TRBJ2-7	many	.	TGTGCCAGCAGTCCCCTCCCGTGGCAAAGGCCCTACGAGCAGTACTTC	CASSPLPWQRPYEQYF
TRBV19	TRBJ2-7	.	.	TGTGCCAGTAGTATGGAAGACAGTTACGTCTACGAGCAGTACTTC	CASSMEDSYVYEQYF
TRBV30	TRBJ2-3	many	.	TGTGCCTGGAGTGGAGGGTCGGGAGATACGCAGTATTTT	CAWSGGSGDTQYF